The TCR beta chain described here comes from a study of beta chain features in type 1 diabetes. The CDR3 has 13 amino acids. V was shortened by 8 bases and J by 2 bases, with 14 bases between the two germline ends. Germline V gene sequence: CDR1 SQVTM, CDR2 ANQGSEA. This clone was found a few times. Every bit of the isolated RNA underwent reverse transcription, so sequencing read expressed TCRB transcripts. Clones were read by immunoSEQ multiplex PCR, and TCRdb kept only the in-frame ones, dropping some. The data contain around 200,000 clones, 10% to 15% of them singletons. The J gene is TRBJ2-3, the V gene TRBV29-1, with a weak D call TRBD1 (5 bases). The receptor was isolated from a woman aged 18-29 years in good health. The sequenced sample was central memory CD4+ T cells from blood. CDR3 region: CSIEGANTDTQYF. In nucleotides, the CDR3 is TGCAGCATAGAAGGGGCGAACACAGATACGCAGTATTTT.